A selection of T cell receptor beta chains follows, all from one sample in a study of blood T cell repertoires in COVID-19. Only in-frame clones appear in the TCRdb table, and some are missing; sequencing was by immunoSEQ multiplex PCR. The sample shows 110,000 to 150,000 clones, 87% of them seen only once. Sequencing input: PBMCs or T cells enriched from blood (not recorded which). The receptors were sampled from a man aged 60 to 69 who had recovered from COVID-19. CDR3s include the opening cysteine and the closing phenylalanine or tryptophan. A D gene is named only where the DNA matches it firmly. Size tells how often a clone was seen (once, few, many) or the class of an expanded clone, and some rows leave it out.

v_gene,abundance,d_gene,j_gene,CDR3aa,CDR3nt
TRBV19,NA,TRBD1,TRBJ2-1,CASSTQGAGNEQFF,TGTGCCAGTAGTACACAGGGGGCGGGCAATGAGCAGTTCTTC
TRBV6-5,NA,NA,TRBJ1-2,CASSSPRAGMSYGYTF,TGTGCCAGCAGTTCCCCAAGGGCAGGGATGAGCTATGGCTACACCTTC
TRBV6-5,NA,NA,TRBJ2-6,CASSTTGPGANVLTF,TGTGCCAGCAGTACTACAGGGCCTGGGGCCAACGTCCTGACTTTC
TRBV7-9,few,NA,TRBJ1-3,CASSASAVGNTIYF,TGTGCCAGCAGTGCTAGCGCGGTTGGAAACACCATATATTTT
TRBV18,NA,TRBD1,TRBJ2-2,CASSPTGERLAGELFF,TGTGCCAGCTCACCGACAGGGGAACGGCTCGCCGGGGAGCTGTTTTTT
TRBV30,NA,NA,TRBJ1-5,CAWSPPSATGSNQPQHF,TGTGCCTGGAGTCCCCCCTCGGCGACAGGAAGCAATCAGCCCCAGCATTTT
TRBV5-5,NA,NA,TRBJ2-2,CASSLGPKNTGELFF,TGTGCCAGCAGCTTGGGTCCTAAGAACACCGGGGAGCTGTTTTTT
TRBV2,NA,TRBD2,TRBJ2-1,CASSRTSGFYNEQFF,TGTGCCAGCAGTAGGACTAGCGGGTTCTACAATGAGCAGTTCTTC
TRBV28,NA,TRBD1,TRBJ1-6,CATHRQGASPLHF,TGTGCCACCCATCGACAGGGGGCTTCACCCCTCCACTTT
TRBV21-1,NA,NA,TRBJ2-2,CASSPGTGGNGTGELFF,TGTGCCAGCAGCCCCGGGACAGGGGGAAATGGCACCGGGGAGCTGTTTTTT
TRBV7-9,once,NA,TRBJ1-2,CASSLDHEYGYTF,TGTGCCAGCAGCTTAGACCACGAGTATGGCTACACCTTC
TRBV24-1,NA,NA,TRBJ2-1,CATSDPTLHRAYNEQFF,TGTGCCACCAGTGACCCTACCCTGCACAGAGCCTACAATGAGCAGTTCTTC
TRBV10-3,NA,NA,TRBJ1-2,CAISEPPGSSGYTF,TGTGCCATCAGTGAGCCCCCAGGATCAAGCGGCTACACCTTC
TRBV4-1,NA,NA,TRBJ1-2,CASSQSQLVGYTF,TGCGCCAGCAGCCAAAGTCAGTTGGTCGGCTACACCTTC
TRBV6-2/TRBV6-3,NA,TRBD2,TRBJ2-7,CASSYSTSGAEQYF,TGTGCCAGCAGTTACTCGACTAGCGGGGCCGAGCAGTACTTC
TRBV5-1,NA,TRBD2,TRBJ2-3,CASSSAGLSTDTQYF,TGCGCCAGCAGCTCAGCGGGACTCAGCACAGATACGCAGTATTTT
TRBV3-1/TRBV3-2,NA,NA,TRBJ2-4,CASSPRGGAVAKNIQYF,TGTGCCAGCAGCCCAAGGGGGGGGGCGGTGGCCAAAAACATTCAGTACTTC
TRBV12-5,NA,NA,TRBJ1-6,CASAIDNSPLHF,TGTGCTAGTGCCATTGATAATTCACCCCTCCACTTT
TRBV15,once,TRBD1,TRBJ1-4,CATSRDLGQANEKLFF,TGTGCCACCAGCAGAGATCTGGGACAGGCTAATGAAAAACTGTTTTTT
TRBV2,NA,TRBD1,TRBJ1-1,CASIGQGFTEAFF,TGTGCCAGCATTGGACAGGGATTCACTGAAGCTTTCTTT
TRBV18,NA,TRBD2,TRBJ2-3,CASSPAGGLTDTQYF,TGTGCCAGCTCACCAGCGGGAGGACTCACAGATACGCAGTATTTT
TRBV2,NA,TRBD1,TRBJ1-6,CASSEATGDNSPLHF,TGTGCCAGCAGTGAAGCGACAGGGGATAATTCACCCCTCCACTTT
TRBV27,NA,TRBD2,TRBJ2-1,CASSLRISGGVNEQFF,TGTGCCAGCAGTTTAAGAATTTCCGGGGGGGTGAATGAGCAGTTCTTC
TRBV4-2,NA,NA,TRBJ1-5,CASSQDASPNQPQHF,TGTGCCAGCAGCCAAGATGCAAGCCCCAATCAGCCCCAGCATTTT
TRBV19,few,TRBD1,TRBJ1-5,CATLDRSGYQPQHF,TGTGCCACCCTGGACAGGTCAGGATATCAGCCCCAGCATTTT
TRBV11-3,NA,NA,TRBJ2-2,CASSRGGTGELFF,TGTGCCAGCAGCAGGGGGGGCACCGGGGAGCTGTTTTTT
TRBV21-1,NA,NA,TRBJ2-3,CASSKCRGQGAWDTQYF,TGTGCCAGCAGCAAATGTCGAGGACAGGGGGCTTGGGATACGCAGTATTTT
TRBV19,NA,NA,TRBJ1-2,CASSIHLQGNYGYTF,TGTGCCAGTAGTATCCACCTTCAGGGGAACTATGGCTACACCTTC
TRBV30,NA,NA,TRBJ1-2,CASYSNYGYTF,TGTGCCTCCTACAGTAACTATGGCTACACCTTC
TRBV28,NA,TRBD2,TRBJ2-3,CASSLAGRLISTDTQYF,TGTGCCAGCAGTCTAGCGGGACGTCTTATAAGCACAGATACGCAGTATTTT
TRBV5-1,NA,TRBD2,TRBJ2-3,CASSLAGISTDTQYF,TGCGCCAGCAGCCTAGCGGGGATTAGCACAGATACGCAGTATTTT
TRBV19,NA,NA,TRBJ1-5,CASSTSTSGQPQHF,TGTGCCAGTAGTACGTCAACGAGCGGTCAGCCCCAGCATTTT
TRBV19,once,TRBD1,TRBJ1-5,CASRVQGSSSNQPQHF,TGTGCCAGTAGGGTACAGGGGTCCTCTAGCAATCAGCCCCAGCATTTT
TRBV3-1/TRBV3-2,NA,TRBD1,TRBJ1-2,CASRFLRDRGPANYGYTF,TGTGCCAGCAGGTTTCTCCGGGACAGGGGACCAGCTAACTATGGCTACACCTTC
TRBV18,few,NA,TRBJ1-1,CASSLREGEAFF,TGTGCCAGCTCACTTCGGGAGGGTGAAGCTTTCTTT
TRBV18,NA,TRBD1,TRBJ2-3,CASSPRTGGIADTQYF,TGTGCCAGCTCACCGAGGACAGGGGGTATTGCAGATACGCAGTATTTT
TRBV6-6,NA,NA,TRBJ1-1,CASNQGSTEAFF,TGTGCCAGCAATCAGGGGAGCACTGAAGCTTTCTTT
TRBV5-1,few,NA,TRBJ2-3,CASSPGGTGMTDTQYF,TGCGCCAGCAGCCCGGGGGGGACAGGGATGACAGATACGCAGTATTTT
TRBV7-8,few,NA,TRBJ1-1,CASSLGAGEAFF,TGTGCCAGCAGCTTAGGTGCCGGTGAAGCTTTCTTT
TRBV9,NA,NA,TRBJ2-5,CASSVGPGKETQYF,TGTGCCAGCAGCGTAGGTCCGGGGAAAGAGACCCAGTACTTC
TRBV28,once,TRBD1,TRBJ2-7,CASRRGRGQGDMYEQYF,TGTGCCAGCAGGCGCGGGAGGGGACAGGGGGATATGTACGAGCAGTACTTC
TRBV2,NA,NA,TRBJ2-7,CASSEDRVRGKAYEQYF,TGTGCCAGCAGTGAAGACAGGGTTAGGGGGAAGGCCTACGAGCAGTACTTC
TRBV11-2,NA,NA,TRBJ1-6,CASSPRSWSPLHF,TGTGCCAGCAGCCCCCGGAGTTGGTCACCCCTCCACTTT
TRBV4-1,NA,NA,TRBJ2-7,CASSPNRAYEQYF,TGCGCCAGCAGCCCGAACAGAGCCTACGAGCAGTACTTC
TRBV10-3,once,NA,TRBJ2-1,CAIRAKSGNEQFF,TGTGCCATCAGAGCCAAATCAGGGAATGAGCAGTTCTTC
TRBV7-8,NA,TRBD2,TRBJ2-1,CASIKQRGGNEQFF,TGTGCCAGCATAAAACAGCGGGGGGGCAATGAGCAGTTCTTC
TRBV5-1,NA,TRBD1,TRBJ2-7,CASSTGTGSYEQYF,TGCGCCAGCAGCACCGGGACAGGTTCCTACGAGCAGTACTTC
TRBV19,few,TRBD1,TRBJ1-1,CASSIDGQGAVEAFF,TGTGCCAGTAGTATAGACGGACAGGGGGCTGTTGAAGCTTTCTTT
TRBV6-9,NA,TRBD2,TRBJ2-3,CASKPTSREGNPDTQYF,TGTGCCAGCAAACCAACGTCGAGGGAGGGCAACCCAGATACGCAGTATTTT
TRBV19,NA,NA,TRBJ2-5,CASSPFPTGQETQYF,TGTGCCAGTAGTCCGTTCCCGACAGGACAAGAGACCCAGTACTTC
TRBV7-9,NA,NA,TRBJ2-2,CASSYKSVGRSTGELFF,TGTGCCAGCAGCTACAAATCTGTGGGGAGGAGTACCGGGGAGCTGTTTTTT